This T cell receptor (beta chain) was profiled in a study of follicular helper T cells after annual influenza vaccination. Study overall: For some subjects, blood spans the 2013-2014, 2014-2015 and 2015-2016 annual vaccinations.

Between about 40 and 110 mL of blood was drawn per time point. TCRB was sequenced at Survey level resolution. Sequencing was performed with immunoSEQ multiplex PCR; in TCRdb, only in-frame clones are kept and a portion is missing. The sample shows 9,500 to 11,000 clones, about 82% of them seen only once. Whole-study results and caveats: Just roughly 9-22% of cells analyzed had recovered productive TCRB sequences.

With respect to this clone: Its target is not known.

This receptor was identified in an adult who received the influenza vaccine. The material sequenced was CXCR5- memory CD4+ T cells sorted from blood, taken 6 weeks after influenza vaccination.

The CDR3 spells CASSPLYSINEKLFF. The CDR3 DNA follows: TGTGCCAGCAGCCCGCTTTATTCTATAAATGAAAAACTGTTTTTT. The chain employs TRBV5-8 and TRBJ1-4; no reliable D call. This CDR3 spans 15 amino acids. Germline CDR1 SGHTS, CDR2 YDEGEE. Trimming took off 4 bases at V and 5 bases at J, with 15 bases between the two ends. Drawing the rest from reference TRBV5-8 and TRBJ1-4, the complete variable domain is EAGVTQSPTHLIKTRGQQATLRCSPISGHTSVYWYQQALGLGLQFLLWYDEGEERNRGNFPPRFSGRQFPNYSSELNVNALELEDSALYLCASSPLYSINEKLFFGSGTQLSVL.